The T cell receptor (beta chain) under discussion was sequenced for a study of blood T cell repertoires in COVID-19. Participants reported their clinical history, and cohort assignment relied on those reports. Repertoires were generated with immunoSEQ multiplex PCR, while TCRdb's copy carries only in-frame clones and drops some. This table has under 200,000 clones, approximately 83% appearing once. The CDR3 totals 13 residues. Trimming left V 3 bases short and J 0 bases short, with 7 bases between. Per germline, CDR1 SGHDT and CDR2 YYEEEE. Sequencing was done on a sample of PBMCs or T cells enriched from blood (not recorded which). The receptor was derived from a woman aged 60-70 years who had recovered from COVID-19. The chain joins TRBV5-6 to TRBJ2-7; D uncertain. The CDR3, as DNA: TGTGCCAGCAGCTCTACAGACTCCTACGAGCAGTACTTC. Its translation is CASSSTDSYEQYF.